This TCR beta chain emerged from a study of neurological immune-mediated disorders. TCRdb re-called the 5' RACE reads with MiXCR, one entry per CDR3 protein. Among 55,000 to 70,000 distinct CDR3 sequences listed, 3.5% to 5% were seen once. This CDR3 spans 16 amino acids. Germline trimming cut 4 bases from V and 4 bases from J; bases unmatched to any gene: 8. CDR1 is SQVTM, CDR2 ANQGSEA, per germline. This clonotype was detected ten times or more. The clonotype was recovered from a young man with multiple sclerosis. Sequenced sample: PBMCs. This chain links TRBV29-1 with TRBJ2-6; TRBD1 matches at 9 bases. In DNA, the CDR3 is TGCAGCGTTGTAACACAGGGGGCGGAGGGGGCCAACGTCCTGACTTTC. Its protein is CSVVTQGAEGANVLTF.